These 29 T cell receptor beta chains were all obtained from the same sample, sequenced in a study of T cell repertoires in cytomegalovirus infection. The antigens these receptors bind are not known. TCRdb used MiXCR to reprocess the reads, holding one entry per CDR3 protein. The sample carries around 55,000 distinct CDR3 sequences, 20% recorded once. The source material was CD8+ T cells from cultured PBMCs, sampled from culture after CMV antigen stimulation. The receptor set was obtained from a human donor in good health (CMV status not recorded). Some clones in this sample may be carry-over from other donors' samples.

This clonotype was detected only a few times. This chain uses TRBV12-3 or TRBV12-4 with TRBJ2-7, with D tentatively TRBD1 (5 bases). The CDR3 runs to 16 residues. Trimming stripped 6 bases from V and 5 bases from J, with 23 bases between. The CDR3 DNA sequence: TGTGCCAGCAGCGAAATTCTCCGGCCACAGGTCGACGAGCAGTACTTC. It translates to CASSEILRPQVDEQYF.

This chain links TRBV7-8 with TRBJ2-1; TRBD2 might be the D (6 bases). Germline loops: CDR1 SGHVS, CDR2 FQNEAQ. Trimming removed 1 base from V and 8 bases from J, with 12 bases in between. CDR3 size: 14 residues. The DNA of the CDR3 is TGTGCCAGCAGCTTAGTCGGGACTCGCGATGAGCAGTTCTTC. It codes for CASSLVGTRDEQFF.

Many counts were recorded for this clonotype. The chain combines TRBV6-6 with TRBJ1-1; unclear D gene. Germline loops: CDR1 MNHNY, CDR2 SVGAGI (reference sequence). CDR3 length: 15 residues. V was clipped by 10 bases and J by 3 bases, with 21 bases between them. CDR3 DNA sequence: TGTGCCACCCTATTACCCCTTTACGGTGACACTGAAGCTTTCTTT. Its protein product is CATLLPLYGDTEAFF.

The chain recombines TRBV6-4 with TRBJ2-1; 9 nucleotides agree with TRBD2. CDR1 is MRHNA and CDR2 is SNTAGT in the germline V gene. CDR3 length: 15 residues. V shed 0 bases, J shed 3 bases, and the junction held 0 bases outside the gene matches. The CDR3 loop is CASSDSRGGYNEQFF. The DNA for the CDR3 is TGTGCCAGCAGTGACTCGCGGGGGGGCTACAATGAGCAGTTCTTC.

The J gene is TRBJ2-1, the V gene TRBV12-3 or TRBV12-4; 14 bases are a match to TRBD2. The CDR3 has 17 residues. With 5 bases clipped from V and 7 bases from J, the junction kept 10 bases outside the gene matches. The CDR3 DNA reads as TGTGCCAGCAGTCCTAGACTAGCGGGGGGGCCGGGTAATGAGCAGTTCTTC. It yields the protein CASSPRLAGGPGNEQFF.

This clonotype has more than one count but fewer than ten. The CDR3 DNA sequence: TGTGCCAGCAGCCAAGATCAGGGGGCAAACTTCTACGAGCAGTACTTC. Translating it yields CASSQDQGANFYEQYF. The chain carries TRBV4-2 and TRBJ2-7, with 8 bases matching TRBD1. The CDR3 is made up of 16 amino acids. Per germline, CDR1 LGHNA and CDR2 YNFKEQ. The ends lost 0 bases at V and 3 bases at J; junction bases unmatched: 7.

This clonotype was detected only a few times. J is TRBJ1-5 and V is TRBV27; possible D gene TRBD1, 5 bases. V gave up 5 bases and J gave up 9 bases, with 17 bases separating them. Germline V gene data show CDR1 as MNHEY and CDR2 as SMNVEV (reference sequence). CDR3 length: 14 residues. CDR3 residues: CASSLGPQRGPQHF. The CDR3 DNA is TGTGCCAGCAGTCTTGGGCCACAAAGGGGGCCCCAGCATTTT.

This clonotype was seen more than once but under ten times. This chain links TRBV2 with TRBJ2-7; 7 nucleotides align to TRBD1. From germline, CDR1 is SNHLY and CDR2 FYNNEI. The CDR3 has 13 amino acids. J was trimmed by 4 bases and V by 3 bases; bases with no gene match: 3. The CDR3 nucleotides read TGTGCCAGCAGTGATCAGACAGGGTACGAGCAGTACTTC. This translates into CASSDQTGYEQYF. The full variable domain, completed using reference TRBV2 and TRBJ2-7, is EPEVTQTPSHQVTQMGQEVILRCVPISNHLYFYWYRQILGQKVEFLVSFYNNEISEKSEIFDDQFSVERPDGSNFTLKIRSTKLEDSAMYFCASSDQTGYEQYFGPGTRLTVT.

The J gene is TRBJ2-5, the V gene TRBV20-1, with a tentative D call TRBD2 (6 bases). Trimming took off 3 bases at V and 6 bases at J, with 11 bases between the two ends. This CDR3 spans 12 amino acids. Germline loops: CDR1 DFQATT, CDR2 SNEGSKA (reference sequence). The CDR3 loop reads CSASGGGKTQYF. DNA for the CDR3: TGCAGTGCTAGCGGGGGAGGAAAGACCCAGTACTTC.

The rearrangement uses TRBV27 and TRBJ1-1, with D perhaps matching TRBD1 (6 bases). Looked up from germline, CDR1 is MNHEY and CDR2 is SMNVEV (reference sequence). V dropped 0 bases and J dropped 6 bases, with 8 bases sitting between them. The CDR3 covers 13 residues. The CDR3 DNA sequence: TGTGCCAGCAGTTTATCCCGGACAGCTGAAGCTTTCTTT. Amino acid sequence: CASSLSRTAEAFF.

This clonotype is a singleton in its sample. Relative to the germline gene, one junction end is altered; a read error may explain this. The chain couples TRBV4-1 to TRBJ1-5; D is undetermined. Germline V gives CDR1 MGHRA, CDR2 YSYEKL. There are 12 residues in the CDR3. The DNA of the CDR3 is TGTGCCAGCAGCCAAGGGAATCAGCCCCAGCATTTT. This codes for CASSQGNQPQHF.

This clonotype was observed a few times. This chain connects TRBV7-8 to TRBJ2-7, with TRBD1 identical over 9 bases. The CDR3 covers 14 residues. The V segment lost 3 bases and the J segment 3 bases; nucleotides outside the gene matches: 3. Germline CDR1 is SGHVS and CDR2 is FQNEAQ. DNA for the CDR3: TGTGCCAGCAGCTTGAGACAGGGGGTCTACGAGCAGTACTTC. Translation: CASSLRQGVYEQYF.

This chain uses TRBV6-5 with TRBJ2-5; D gene ambiguous. The V end lost 0 bases, the J end lost 5 bases, and 13 bases lay between the germline ends. Germline CDR1 and CDR2: MNHEY and SVGAGI. This CDR3 has 15 amino acids. CDR3 DNA: TGTGCCAGCAGTTACTCAATAGGCCTCGGGGAGACCCAGTACTTC. Its translation: CASSYSIGLGETQYF.

In its sample, this clonotype was seen a few times. The J gene is TRBJ2-1, the V gene TRBV27; D is unresolved. With 5 bases removed from V and 2 bases from J, the gap between germline ends came to 13 bases. Germline CDR1 is MNHEY and CDR2 is SMNVEV (reference sequence). The CDR3 has 15 amino acids. CDR3 in amino acids: CASSIVPITYNEQFF. The CDR3 region has the DNA TGTGCCAGCAGTATCGTCCCGATCACCTACAATGAGCAGTTCTTC.

The chain joins TRBV7-2 to TRBJ2-4, with D perhaps TRBD2 (5 bases). The CDR3 contains 17 residues. Trimming took 5 bases from V and 3 from J, leaving 20 bases between them. Germline values: CDR1 SGHTA, CDR2 FQGNSA. DNA of the CDR3: TGTGCCAGCAGCACTCCCCTCCACGGGGAAGACAAAAACATTCAGTACTTC. The encoded protein is CASSTPLHGEDKNIQYF.

This clonotype was found a few times. This sequence joins TRBV29-1 and TRBJ1-1; 9 bases align to TRBD1. This CDR3 comprises 13 residues. Germline lookup yields CDR1 SQVTM and CDR2 ANQGSEA. The J segment lost 5 bases and the V segment lost 7 bases, leaving 8 bases of the junction unmatched. The CDR3 region has the DNA TGCAGCGCTGGACAGGGGTGGGGGACTGAAGCTTTCTTT. It specifies CSAGQGWGTEAFF.

The chain is built from TRBV29-1 and TRBJ2-2; D is perhaps TRBD1 (7 bases). Germline-derived CDR1 and CDR2 are SQVTM and ANQGSEA. The CDR3 runs 13 residues. The V and J ends lost 6 bases and 4 bases respectively, with 12 bases between them. DNA for the CDR3: TGCAGCGTGGGCAGGGGGGCCACCGGGGAGCTGTTTTTT. This codes for CSVGRGATGELFF.

J is TRBJ2-1 and V is TRBV7-9; D unclear. V lost 5 bases and J 8 bases, leaving 10 bases between the germline ends. CDR3 length: 12 amino acids. Germline assignment: CDR1 SEHNR and CDR2 FQNEAQ (reference sequence). Here the CDR3 DNA reads TGTGCCAGCAGCCCCTGGCAATATGAGCAGTTCTTC. Its protein is CASSPWQYEQFF.

This clonotype has a handful of counts. CDR3 residues: CASSHGQFSYNEQFF. As DNA, the CDR3 is TGTGCCAGCAGCCACGGCCAATTCTCCTACAATGAGCAGTTCTTC. The chain couples TRBV9 to TRBJ2-1; no definite D call. CDR1 SGDLS and CDR2 YYNGEE come from the germline V gene. V was cut by 4 bases and J by 0 bases, with 11 bases left in between. The CDR3 loop spans 15 amino acids.

This clonotype was seen at least ten times. This chain uses TRBV7-8 with TRBJ2-5, with TRBD2 matching 15 bases. Germline CDR1 and CDR2: SGHVS and FQNEAQ. V lost 5 bases, J lost 4 bases, and 8 bases stayed unmatched. CDR3 size: 17 residues. CDR3 loop: CASSPGLAGGPGETQYF. CDR3 bases: TGTGCCAGCAGCCCAGGACTAGCGGGAGGGCCCGGAGAGACCCAGTACTTC.

This clonotype was observed a few times. The chain links TRBV7-2 to TRBJ2-3, with D possibly being TRBD2 (5 bases). The CDR3 runs to 17 residues. Trimming pared 1 base from V and 6 bases from J, leaving 20 bases between. Germline CDR1 SGHTA, CDR2 FQGNSA. CDR3 DNA sequence: TGTGCCAGCAGCTTAGTTGGTTGGTACACCCCGGGGGATACGCAGTATTTT. Translated, it gives CASSLVGWYTPGDTQYF.

This clonotype was observed at least ten times. J is TRBJ1-2 and V is TRBV7-9; D gene uncertain. The V gene's germline CDR1 is SEHNR and CDR2 FQNEAQ (reference sequence). The ends were cut back, 1 base at V and 5 bases at J, with 11 bases in the middle. This CDR3 comprises 14 residues. CDR3 loop: CASSLEARLYGYTF. The CDR3 DNA reads as TGTGCCAGCAGCTTAGAAGCCCGCCTGTATGGCTACACCTTC.

The table lists this clonotype with a few counts. This chain links TRBV6-6 with TRBJ2-1; D might be TRBD1 (5 bases). The CDR3 totals 16 residues. Trimming removed 2 bases at V and 1 base at J, with 12 bases between. Germline values: CDR1 MNHNY, CDR2 SVGAGI (reference sequence). The CDR3 region is CASSYPPGSSYNEQFF. The CDR3 nucleotides read TGTGCCAGCAGTTACCCCCCAGGGTCTTCCTACAATGAGCAGTTCTTC.

This chain uses TRBV6-5 with TRBJ2-7; 11 bases are shared with TRBD1. In germline, CDR1 is MNHEY, CDR2 SVGAGI. Trimming at V came to 2 bases and at J to 6 bases, leaving 3 bases not matched to a gene. The CDR3 loop spans 14 amino acids. The CDR3 loop is CASSYGGTGGEQYF. The CDR3 bases are TGTGCCAGCAGTTACGGTGGGACAGGGGGCGAGCAGTACTTC.

J is TRBJ1-1 and V is TRBV7-2; no definite D call. The CDR3 has 14 residues. The V end lost 5 bases, the J end lost 1 base, and 11 bases lay between the germline ends. The V gene's germline CDR1 is SGHTA and CDR2 FQGNSA. CDR3 residues: CASSPLQKNTEAFF. The CDR3 DNA reads TGTGCCAGCAGCCCACTACAGAAGAACACTGAAGCTTTCTTT.

This clonotype was counted between two and nine times. The gene calls are TRBV12-3 or TRBV12-4 and TRBJ2-1; no firm D call. Trimming shortened V by 1 base and J by 8 bases, and 12 bases separated the two germline ends. This CDR3 contains 14 residues. The CDR3 DNA follows: TGTGCCAGCAGTTTAGAGGGTCTCCCCCATGAGCAGTTCTTC. It specifies CASSLEGLPHEQFF.

This clonotype was seen only a few times. V usage is TRBV7-8 and J usage is TRBJ1-2; TRBD1 might be the D (5 bases). In germline, CDR1 is SGHVS, CDR2 FQNEAQ. With 5 bases removed from V and 0 bases from J, the gap between germline ends came to 16 bases. CDR3 length: 16 amino acids. CDR3 sequence (DNA): TGTGCCAGCAGCGACTTGGGGAAGGGGTCTAACTATGGCTACACCTTC. This gives the protein CASSDLGKGSNYGYTF. Full variable domain (outside the CDR3, taken from reference TRBV7-8 and TRBJ1-2): GAGVSQSPRYKVAKRGQDVALRCDPISGHVSLFWYQQALGQGPEFLTYFQNEAQLDKSGLPSDRFFAERPEGSVSTLKIQRTQQEDSAVYLCASSDLGKGSNYGYTFGSGTRLTVV.

Many counts were recorded for this clonotype. This chain joins TRBV7-2 and TRBJ2-3; TRBD2 matches at 8 bases. After removal of 4 bases from V and 8 bases from J, the junction contained 5 bases not matched to a gene. The CDR3 is 13 residues long. The germline V gene has CDR1 SGHTA and CDR2 FQGNSA. In nucleotides, the CDR3 is TGTGCCAGCAGCTCGGACGGGAGGGCTACGCAGTATTTT. It is translated as CASSSDGRATQYF.

This clonotype was recorded only once. The DNA is left out, because the CDR3 cannot be placed on it with certainty; the CDR3 is given as TCRdb lists it. The gene calls are TRBV7-5 and TRBJ1-3. TRBV7-5 corresponds to a pseudogene. The CDR3 comprises 17 residues, both ends counted. The CDR3 spells CLSVPEASLSSGNTIYF.